This note documents a single TCR beta chain sequence. With 2 bases clipped from V and 0 bases from J, the junction kept 6 bases outside the gene matches. The V gene's germline CDR1 is SGHNT and CDR2 YYREEE (reference sequence). The CDR3 has 16 residues. TCR beta sequencing was performed on blood CD8+ and CD4+ T cells. FACS was used to enrich TEMRA cells, whereas the CD8+ and CD4+ T cells were obtained by negative isolation. It was with random hexamers that about 0.45 to 1 ug RNA was reverse transcribed. Amplification of TCR beta CDR3 used immunoSEQ multiplex PCR across 54 Vbeta and 13 Jbeta. TCRdb used MiXCR to reprocess the immunoSEQ multiplex PCR reads, holding one entry per CDR3 protein. The sample holds fewer than 200,000 distinct CDR3 sequences, 91% seen once. These data are taken from a study of CD8 T cells in Susac syndrome. Study overall: When blood was drawn, patients with Susac syndrome were on intravenous immunoglobulin alone, on corticosteroids, or therapy-naive.

Sequencing used CD4+ T cells from PBMCs. This clonotype originated in a human donor with Susac syndrome. This sequence joins TRBV5-4 and TRBJ1-1, with TRBD1 identical over 8 bases. In DNA form, the CDR3 reads TGTGCCAGCAGCTTTGGACAGGGTAGGATGAACACTGAAGCTTTCTTT. It yields the protein CASSFGQGRMNTEAFF.